What follows are 30 T cell receptor beta chains derived from one specimen sequenced in a study of shared clonotypes between healthy human individuals. Using immunoSEQ multiplex PCR, the repertoire was profiled, and TCRdb retains in-frame clones only, with some absent. Of about 2.4 million clones in the sample, 90% to 95% are singletons; the top ten hold over 0.12%. The source material was naive CD4+ T cells sorted from blood. Subset noted: CD45RA+ positively selected. These TCRs come from a man aged 18 to 30 in good health.

This chain uses TRBV5-1 with TRBJ1-3, with 9 bases aligning to TRBD1. This CDR3 has 14 amino acids. Trimming at V came to 4 bases and at J to 4 bases, leaving 3 bases not matched to a gene. The germline CDR1 and CDR2 sequences are SGHRS and YFSETQ. The CDR3 loop is CASSHGTGGNTIYF. The CDR3 DNA follows: TGCGCCAGCAGCCACGGGACAGGGGGAAACACCATATATTTT.

This sequence joins TRBV27 and TRBJ1-4; D call uncertain. The CDR3 loop spans 14 amino acids. Germline assignment: CDR1 MNHEY and CDR2 SMNVEV (reference sequence). Deletions cut 2 bases from V and 8 bases from J, with 12 bases between. The CDR3 reads CASSLGQRREKLFF. CDR3 DNA: TGTGCCAGCAGTTTAGGGCAGCGGAGGGAAAAACTGTTTTTT.

The chain uses TRBV11-2 and TRBJ2-1, with a tentative D call TRBD2 (5 bases). The germline gives CDR1 SGHAT, CDR2 FQNNGV. V gave up 0 bases and J gave up 4 bases, with 19 bases separating them. The CDR3 has 18 residues. CDR3 in DNA: TGTGCCAGCAGCTTAGATTTTCGAGGGAGTACCGCTTACAATGAGCAGTTCTTC. Its translation: CASSLDFRGSTAYNEQFF.

This chain links TRBV30 with TRBJ2-7, with 8 bases matching TRBD1. Per germline, CDR1 GTSNPN and CDR2 SVGIG (reference sequence). The V gene end was trimmed by 0 bases and the J gene end by 2 bases; junction bases not matched to a gene: 3. CDR3 length equals 14 residues. The CDR3 nucleotides are TGTGCCTGGAGTGTGGGGGGACAGGCCTACGAGCAGTACTTC. Protein: CAWSVGGQAYEQYF.

The genes are TRBV7-9 and TRBJ2-5; tentative D call: TRBD1 (5 bases). V lost 1 base, J lost 2 bases, and 11 bases lay in between. The CDR3 consists of 15 residues. CDR1 is SEHNR, CDR2 FQNEAQ, per germline (reference sequence). The CDR3 bases are TGTGCCAGCAGCTTAGGGGCAGGGTTTCAAGAGACCCAGTACTTC. This sequence encodes CASSLGAGFQETQYF.

On this clone: The junction departs from the called germline gene at one end, perhaps through a read error. The chain couples TRBV4-1 to TRBJ1-4; the D gene is possibly TRBD1 (6 bases). This CDR3 region has 16 residues. Germline V gives CDR1 MGHRA, CDR2 YSYEKL. The CDR3 coding sequence is TGCGCCAGCAACCAAGGGCTACAGGGCTTAAATGAAAAACTGTTTTTT. Its translation is CASNQGLQGLNEKLFF.

This chain joins TRBV29-1 and TRBJ2-2, with 7 bases matching TRBD1. CDR3 size: 16 residues. V shed 7 bases, J shed 3 bases, and the junction held 14 bases outside the gene matches. The germline gives CDR1 SQVTM, CDR2 ANQGSEA. The CDR3 nucleotides are TGCAGCGCAACCGCGGGCAGGGGGTGGTACACCGGGGAGCTGTTTTTT. This codes for CSATAGRGWYTGELFF.

V usage is TRBV4-1 and J usage is TRBJ1-5; possibly TRBD1 for D (6 bases). Germline CDR1 is MGHRA and CDR2 is YSYEKL. This CDR3 is built from 17 residues. The V end lost 1 base, the J end lost 4 bases, and 17 bases lay between the germline ends. CDR3 DNA sequence: TGCGCCAGCAGCCAAGGCGGGGGGCGAGAGTTAAATCAGCCCCAGCATTTT. Translating it yields CASSQGGGRELNQPQHF.

The V call is TRBV7-9, the J call TRBJ2-2; a weak D match, TRBD1 (5 bases). This CDR3 has 16 amino acids. Germline V CDR1 and CDR2: SEHNR, FQNEAQ (reference sequence). The V gene lost 1 base and the J gene lost 0 bases, with 9 bases spanning the gap. CDR3 bases: TGTGCCAGCAGCTTAGACAGGCTCGCGAACACCGGGGAGCTGTTTTTT. This gives the protein CASSLDRLANTGELFF.

The chain joins TRBV7-2 to TRBJ2-1; 9 bases align to TRBD2. The CDR3 length is 18 residues. V lost 2 bases, J lost 1 base, and 9 bases stayed unmatched. Germline assignment: CDR1 SGHTA and CDR2 FQGNSA. This chain's CDR3 is CASSLFWSTSGSYNEQFF. DNA of the CDR3: TGTGCCAGCAGCTTATTCTGGTCAACTAGCGGGTCCTACAATGAGCAGTTCTTC.

The rearrangement links TRBV28 to TRBJ1-5, with a weak D call TRBD1 (5 bases). Germline V lookup: CDR1 MDHEN, CDR2 SYDVKM. The germline V and J ends were trimmed by 10 bases and 2 bases, with 18 bases remaining between them. The CDR3 covers 15 residues. The CDR3 nucleotides read TGTGCCACCCTTGGGCAGGGTGGGGGCAATCAGCCCCAGCATTTT. Translated: CATLGQGGGNQPQHF. Complete variable domain (other parts from reference TRBV28 and TRBJ1-5): DVKVTQSSRYLVKRTGEKVFLECVQDMDHENMFWYRQDPGLGLRLIYFSYDVKMKEKGDIPEGYSVSREKKERFSLILESASTNQTSMYLCATLGQGGGNQPQHFGDGTRLSIL.

The chain has TRBV6-6 and TRBJ2-7; 8 positions match TRBD1. The germline V gene encodes CDR1 MNHNY and CDR2 SVGAGI (reference sequence). CDR3 length: 12 residues. J was trimmed by 3 bases and V by 11 bases; bases with no gene match: 6. CDR3 in amino acids: CAVRTGLYEQYF. In DNA, the CDR3 is TGTGCCGTACGGACAGGGCTCTACGAGCAGTACTTC.

The chain links TRBV19 to TRBJ1-5; D not certain. V lost 5 bases and J 5 bases, leaving 7 bases between the germline ends. The germline gives CDR1 LNHDA, CDR2 SQIVND (reference sequence). The CDR3 extends over 12 amino acids. The CDR3 coding sequence is TGTGCCAGTAGTCTAGGGTATCAGCCCCAGCATTTT. It specifies CASSLGYQPQHF.

On this clone itself: This same CDR3 is encoded by further DNA sequences in the sample. The V and J genes are TRBV18 and TRBJ2-7; TRBD1 matches 11 bases. V shed 5 bases, J shed 2 bases, and the junction held 2 bases outside the gene matches. CDR1 is KGHSH and CDR2 is LQKENI in the germline V gene. The length of the CDR3 is 14 residues. The DNA of the CDR3 is TGTGCCAGCTCATTGGGACAGGGGGCCTACGAGCAGTACTTC. Its protein product is CASSLGQGAYEQYF.

As for this clone: In the same sample, other DNA sequences code for this CDR3. This rearrangement joins TRBV2 to TRBJ2-2, with 7 bases that match TRBD1. CDR1 and CDR2 (germline): SNHLY, FYNNEI. CDR3 length: 14 amino acids. Trimming at V came to 5 bases and at J to 2 bases, leaving 2 bases not matched to a gene. The CDR3 loop is CASSRDRNTGELFF. The CDR3 bases are TGTGCCAGCAGTCGGGACAGAAACACCGGGGAGCTGTTTTTT.

The gene calls are TRBV30 and TRBJ2-1, with D perhaps matching TRBD1 or TRBD2 (5 bases each). With 0 bases removed from V and 6 bases from J, the gap between germline ends came to 9 bases. The germline V gene encodes CDR1 GTSNPN and CDR2 SVGIG (reference sequence). CDR3 length: 13 amino acids. CDR3 region: CAWSVGDPNEQFF. The CDR3 bases are TGTGCCTGGAGTGTAGGGGACCCCAATGAGCAGTTCTTC.

For the CDR3, the DNA is TGCGCCAGCAGCCAAGAAGCATATGAGCGCGAGCAGTACTTC. Its protein product is CASSQEAYEREQYF. The chain carries TRBV4-1 and TRBJ2-7; D call uncertain. CDR1 is MGHRA and CDR2 is YSYEKL in the germline V gene. Trimming removed 0 bases from V and 6 bases from J, with 12 bases in between. The CDR3 runs to 14 residues.

The chain is built from TRBV30 and TRBJ2-2; D might be TRBD2 (5 bases). CDR3 length: 15 amino acids. Germline V gene data show CDR1 as GTSNPN and CDR2 as SVGIG (reference sequence). Trimming left V 6 bases short and J 2 bases short, with 16 bases between. CDR3 in amino acids: CACTTRAANTGELFF. In DNA form, the CDR3 reads TGTGCCTGCACCACGCGGGCGGCAAACACCGGGGAGCTGTTTTTT. Variable domain in full (rest from reference TRBV30 and TRBJ2-2): SQTIHQWPATLVQPVGSPLSLECTVEGTSNPNLYWYRQAAGRGLQLLFYSVGIGQISSEVPQNLSASRPQDRQFILSSKKLLLSDSGFYLCACTTRAANTGELFFGEGSRLTVL.

The chain combines TRBV19 with TRBJ1-5, with TRBD1 as a possible D gene (5 bases). The CDR3 is made up of 17 amino acids. Germline V lookup: CDR1 LNHDA, CDR2 SQIVND (reference sequence). The germline V and J ends were trimmed by 10 bases and 0 bases, with 22 bases remaining between them. The CDR3 region is CATSPRRDLYSNQPQHF. CDR3 nucleotide sequence: TGTGCCACCAGCCCCAGGAGGGACCTATATAGCAATCAGCCCCAGCATTTT.

The V gene is TRBV4-2, the J gene TRBJ1-6; TRBD1 aligns across 9 bases. Per germline, CDR1 LGHNA and CDR2 YNFKEQ. V dropped 1 base and J dropped 8; count of bases not matched to a gene: 12. The CDR3 runs to 18 residues. This chain's CDR3 is CASSQGITGGASHSPLHF. CDR3 nucleotides: TGTGCCAGCAGCCAAGGAATCACAGGGGGCGCTTCTCATTCACCCCTCCACTTT.

In DNA form, the CDR3 reads TGTGCCAGTAGTCAACAGGGACAGGTCTACGAGCAGTACTTC. It specifies CASSQQGQVYEQYF. The chain recombines TRBV19 with TRBJ2-7; 8 nucleotides line up with TRBD1. The germline CDR1 and CDR2 sequences are LNHDA and SQIVND (reference sequence). CDR3 length: 14 residues. The J segment lost 3 bases and the V segment lost 5 bases, leaving 6 bases of the junction unmatched.

The CDR3 is CASSQDASFAEQFF. CDR3 nucleotide sequence: TGTGCCAGCAGCCAAGATGCTAGCTTTGCCGAGCAGTTCTTC. This chain uses TRBV14 with TRBJ2-1; tentative D call: TRBD2 (5 bases). CDR1 and CDR2 (germline): SGHDN, FVKESK. The CDR3 loop spans 14 amino acids. V was clipped by 0 bases and J by 10 bases, with 13 bases between them.

The chain links TRBV5-1 to TRBJ2-3, with D possibly being TRBD1 or TRBD2 (5 bases each). Germline V lookup: CDR1 SGHRS, CDR2 YFSETQ. This CDR3 spans 17 amino acids. V was cut by 4 bases and J by 5 bases, with 23 bases left in between. The DNA for the CDR3 is TGCGCCAGCAGCCCGCGGCCGGGGCAGGGTGCTGGAGATACGCAGTATTTT. Its protein product is CASSPRPGQGAGDTQYF.

This chain links TRBV9 with TRBJ2-7, with D possibly TRBD1 on 5 matching bases. The CDR3 covers 14 residues. Trimming took 3 bases from V and 2 from J, leaving 12 bases between them. CDR1 is SGDLS, CDR2 YYNGEE, per germline. The CDR3 region has the DNA TGTGCCAGCAGCGCCCTACAGGAACCCTACGAGCAGTACTTC. The encoded protein is CASSALQEPYEQYF.

This rearrangement joins TRBV19 to TRBJ1-6; TRBD1 might be the D (5 bases). Germline V gives CDR1 LNHDA, CDR2 SQIVND (reference sequence). V dropped 6 bases and J dropped 0 bases, with 9 bases sitting between them. The CDR3 extends over 15 amino acids. The DNA for the CDR3 is TGTGCCAGTAGGTCAGGGAGCTCCTATAATTCACCCCTCCACTTT. It translates to CASRSGSSYNSPLHF.

The rearrangement uses TRBV7-2 and TRBJ2-5; 8 bases line up with TRBD2. The CDR3 sequence is 16 residues long. Germline assignment: CDR1 SGHTA and CDR2 FQGNSA. J was trimmed by 6 bases and V by 5 bases; bases with no gene match: 14. The CDR3 region has the DNA TGTGCCAGCAGCCGCCAACCCTTCGGGGGGGAAAAGACCCAGTACTTC. Protein sequence: CASSRQPFGGEKTQYF.

J is TRBJ2-1 and V is TRBV6-5; D is perhaps TRBD2 (6 bases). The CDR3 covers 15 residues. Germline assignment: CDR1 MNHEY and CDR2 SVGAGI. The V and J ends lost 6 bases and 9 bases respectively, with 21 bases between them. CDR3 protein: CASSRLGGGAVEQFF. The CDR3 DNA reads TGTGCCAGCAGCCGACTAGGCGGAGGGGCGGTTGAGCAGTTCTTC.

The V call is TRBV7-2, the J call TRBJ2-2; no definite D call. CDR1 is SGHTA and CDR2 is FQGNSA in the germline V gene. The CDR3 length is 15 residues. V gave up 3 bases and J gave up 5 bases, with 13 bases separating them. The DNA of the CDR3 is TGTGCCAGCAGCTTCGGGCTAGTGGGGACCGGGGAGCTGTTTTTT. Its translation: CASSFGLVGTGELFF.

J is TRBJ2-2 and V is TRBV9, with a tentative D call TRBD1 (6 bases). The CDR3 is 16 amino acids. V was trimmed by 3 bases and J by 5 bases, leaving 17 bases between them. CDR1 SGDLS and CDR2 YYNGEE come from the germline V gene. CDR3 sequence (DNA): TGTGCCAGCAGCGCCCAATTAGGGGACAAGACCGGGGAGCTGTTTTTT. Its protein product is CASSAQLGDKTGELFF.

The chain couples TRBV6-6 to TRBJ1-1; possible D gene TRBD1, 5 bases. The CDR3 spans 15 residues. V was shortened by 5 bases and J by 4 bases, with 17 bases between the two germline ends. From germline, CDR1 is MNHNY and CDR2 SVGAGI (reference sequence). CDR3 in DNA: TGTGCCAGCAGTGCCCGAGGGGCGGGTGGCACTGAAGCTTTCTTT. Its translation is CASSARGAGGTEAFF.